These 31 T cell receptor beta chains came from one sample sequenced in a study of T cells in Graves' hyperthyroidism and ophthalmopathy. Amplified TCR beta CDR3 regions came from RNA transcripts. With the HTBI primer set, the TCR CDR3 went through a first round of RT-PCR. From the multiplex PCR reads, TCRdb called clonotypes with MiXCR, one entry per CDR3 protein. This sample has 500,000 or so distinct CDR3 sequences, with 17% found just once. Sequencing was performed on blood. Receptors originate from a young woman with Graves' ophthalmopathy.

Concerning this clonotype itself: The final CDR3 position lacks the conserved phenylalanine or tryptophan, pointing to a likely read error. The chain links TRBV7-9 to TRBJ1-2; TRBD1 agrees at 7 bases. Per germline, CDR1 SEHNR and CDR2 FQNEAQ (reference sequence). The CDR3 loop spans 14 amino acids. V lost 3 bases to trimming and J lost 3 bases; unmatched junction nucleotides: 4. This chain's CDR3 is CASSLGQIHYGYTS. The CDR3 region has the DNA TGTGCCAGCAGCTTGGGACAGATCCACTATGGCTACACCTCC.

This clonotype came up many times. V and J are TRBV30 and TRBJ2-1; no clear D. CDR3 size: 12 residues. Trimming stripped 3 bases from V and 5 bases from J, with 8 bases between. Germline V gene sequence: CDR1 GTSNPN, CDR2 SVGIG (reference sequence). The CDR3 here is CAWSATDNEQFF. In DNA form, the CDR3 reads TGTGCCTGGAGCGCAACCGACAATGAGCAGTTCTTC.

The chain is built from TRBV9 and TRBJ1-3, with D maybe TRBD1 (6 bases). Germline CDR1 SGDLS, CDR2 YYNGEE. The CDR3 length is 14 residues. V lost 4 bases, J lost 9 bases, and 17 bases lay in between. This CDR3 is CASSPRTVGATIYF. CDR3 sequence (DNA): TGTGCCAGCAGCCCCCGGACAGTTGGAGCCACCATATATTTT.

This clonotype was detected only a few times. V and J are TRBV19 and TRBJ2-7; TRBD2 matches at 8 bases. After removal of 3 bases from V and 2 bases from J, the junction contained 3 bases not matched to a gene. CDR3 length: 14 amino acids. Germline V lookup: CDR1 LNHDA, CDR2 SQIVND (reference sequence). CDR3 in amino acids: CASSMSGSAYEQYF. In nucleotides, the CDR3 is TGTGCCAGTAGTATGAGCGGGAGCGCCTACGAGCAGTACTTC.

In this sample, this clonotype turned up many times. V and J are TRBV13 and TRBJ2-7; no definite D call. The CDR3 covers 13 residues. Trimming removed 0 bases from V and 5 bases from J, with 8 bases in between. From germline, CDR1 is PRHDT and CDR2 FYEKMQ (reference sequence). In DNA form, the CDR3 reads TGTGCCAGCAGCTTAGGTGCCATCCACGAGCAGTACTTC. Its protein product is CASSLGAIHEQYF.

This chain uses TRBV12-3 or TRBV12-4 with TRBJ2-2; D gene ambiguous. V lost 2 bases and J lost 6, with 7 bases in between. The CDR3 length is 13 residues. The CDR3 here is CASSLRAAGELFF. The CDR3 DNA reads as TGTGCCAGCAGTTTAAGGGCGGCCGGGGAGCTGTTTTTT.

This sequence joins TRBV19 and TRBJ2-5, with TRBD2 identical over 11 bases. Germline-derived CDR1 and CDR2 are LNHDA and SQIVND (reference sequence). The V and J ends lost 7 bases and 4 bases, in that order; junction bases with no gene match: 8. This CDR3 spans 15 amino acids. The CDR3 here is CASTPGLADLETQYF. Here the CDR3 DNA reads TGTGCCAGTACTCCGGGACTAGCGGATTTAGAGACCCAGTACTTC.

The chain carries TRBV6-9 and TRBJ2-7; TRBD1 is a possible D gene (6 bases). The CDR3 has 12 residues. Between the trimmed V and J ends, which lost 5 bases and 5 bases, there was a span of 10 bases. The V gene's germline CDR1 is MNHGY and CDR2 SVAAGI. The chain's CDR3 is CASSAQGNEQYF. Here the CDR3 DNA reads TGTGCCAGCAGTGCACAGGGTAACGAGCAGTACTTC.

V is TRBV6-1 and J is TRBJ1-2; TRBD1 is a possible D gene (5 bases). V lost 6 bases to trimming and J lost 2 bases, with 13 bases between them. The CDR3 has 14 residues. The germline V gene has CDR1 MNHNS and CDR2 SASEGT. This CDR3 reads CASSGTITNYGYTF. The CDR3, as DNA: TGTGCCAGCAGCGGGACCATAACAAACTATGGCTACACCTTC.

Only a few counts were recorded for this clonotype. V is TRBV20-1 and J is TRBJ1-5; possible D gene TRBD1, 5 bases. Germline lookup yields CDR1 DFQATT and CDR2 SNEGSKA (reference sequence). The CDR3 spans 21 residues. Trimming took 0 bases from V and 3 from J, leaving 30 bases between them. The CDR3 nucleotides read TGCAGTGCTAGAGATGCTGGACCTTATGGGACCGCCTGGCCCGTCAATCAGCCCCAGCATTTT. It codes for CSARDAGPYGTAWPVNQPQHF.

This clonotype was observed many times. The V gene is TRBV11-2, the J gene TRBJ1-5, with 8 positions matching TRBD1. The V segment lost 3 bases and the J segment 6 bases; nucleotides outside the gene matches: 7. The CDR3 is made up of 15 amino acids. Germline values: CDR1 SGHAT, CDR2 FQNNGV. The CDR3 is CASSLTGDNAQPQHF. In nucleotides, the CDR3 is TGTGCCAGCAGCTTGACAGGGGATAACGCTCAGCCCCAGCATTTT.

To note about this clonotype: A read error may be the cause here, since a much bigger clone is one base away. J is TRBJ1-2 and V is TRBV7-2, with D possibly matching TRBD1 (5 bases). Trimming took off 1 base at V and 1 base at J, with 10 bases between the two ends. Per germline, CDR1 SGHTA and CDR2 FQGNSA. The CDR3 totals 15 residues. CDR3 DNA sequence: TGTGCCAGCAGCTTAGTCAGCAGGGATAACTATGGCTACACCTTC. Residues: CASSLVSRDNYGYTF. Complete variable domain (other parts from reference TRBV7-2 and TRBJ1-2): GAGVSQSPSNKVTEKGKDVELRCDPISGHTALYWYRQSLGQGLEFLIYFQGNSAPDKSGLPSDRFSAERTGGSVSTLTIQRTQQEDSAVYLCASSLVSRDNYGYTFGSGTRLTVV.

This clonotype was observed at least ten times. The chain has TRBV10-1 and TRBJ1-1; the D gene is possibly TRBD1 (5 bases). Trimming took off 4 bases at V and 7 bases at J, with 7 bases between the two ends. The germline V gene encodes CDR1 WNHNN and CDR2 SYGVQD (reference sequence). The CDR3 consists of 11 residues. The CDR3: CASSGDGEAFF. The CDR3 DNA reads TGCGCCAGCAGTGGGGACGGTGAAGCTTTCTTT.

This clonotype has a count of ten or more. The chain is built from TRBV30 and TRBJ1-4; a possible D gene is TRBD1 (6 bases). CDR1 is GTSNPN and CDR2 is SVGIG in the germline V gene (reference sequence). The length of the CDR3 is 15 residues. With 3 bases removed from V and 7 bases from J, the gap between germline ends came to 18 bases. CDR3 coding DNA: TGTGCCTGGAGGGCCGGCAGGGGATATGGTGAAAAACTGTTTTTT. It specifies CAWRAGRGYGEKLFF.

CDR3: CASSLAGRVETQYF. The CDR3 nucleotides are TGTGCCAGCAGCTTAGCAGGCAGGGTTGAGACCCAGTACTTC. This sequence joins TRBV7-6 and TRBJ2-5; perhaps TRBD1 as D (5 bases). In germline, CDR1 is SGHVS, CDR2 FNYEAQ. The V and J ends lost 0 bases and 5 bases respectively, with 10 bases between them. This CDR3 has 14 amino acids.

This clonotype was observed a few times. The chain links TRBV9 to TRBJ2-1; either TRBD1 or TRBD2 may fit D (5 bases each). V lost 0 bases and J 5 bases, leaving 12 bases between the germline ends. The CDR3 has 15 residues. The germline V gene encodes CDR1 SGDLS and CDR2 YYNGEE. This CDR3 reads CASSVVGLGDNEQFF. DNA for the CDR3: TGTGCCAGCAGCGTAGTAGGACTGGGGGACAATGAGCAGTTCTTC.

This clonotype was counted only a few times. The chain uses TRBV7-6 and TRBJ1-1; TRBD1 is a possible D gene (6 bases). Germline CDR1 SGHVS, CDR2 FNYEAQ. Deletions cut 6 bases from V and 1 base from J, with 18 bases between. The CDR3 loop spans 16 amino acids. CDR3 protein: CASSYNRVGANTEAFF. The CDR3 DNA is TGTGCCAGCAGTTACAACAGGGTTGGGGCGAACACTGAAGCTTTCTTT.

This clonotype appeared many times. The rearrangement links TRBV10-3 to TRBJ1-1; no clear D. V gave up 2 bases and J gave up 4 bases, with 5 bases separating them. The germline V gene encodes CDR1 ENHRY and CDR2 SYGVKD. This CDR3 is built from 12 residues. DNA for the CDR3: TGTGCCATCAGTGAGGGAGGCACTGAAGCTTTCTTT. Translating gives CAISEGGTEAFF.

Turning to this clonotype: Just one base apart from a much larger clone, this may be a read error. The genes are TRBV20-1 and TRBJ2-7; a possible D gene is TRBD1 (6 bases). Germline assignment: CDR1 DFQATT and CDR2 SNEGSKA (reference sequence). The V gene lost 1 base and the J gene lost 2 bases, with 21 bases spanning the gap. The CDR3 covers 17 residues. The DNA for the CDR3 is TGCAGTGCTAGAGTATGGGCCTTCAGACAGGCCACCTACGAGCAGTACTTC. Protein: CSARVWAFRQATYEQYF.

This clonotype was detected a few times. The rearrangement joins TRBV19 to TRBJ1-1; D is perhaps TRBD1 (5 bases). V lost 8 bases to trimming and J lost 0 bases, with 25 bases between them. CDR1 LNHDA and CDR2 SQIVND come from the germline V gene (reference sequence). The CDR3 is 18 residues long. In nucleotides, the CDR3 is TGTGCCAGTGCGCCGCGACGGGGCCCGGGTCAGGTGAACACTGAAGCTTTCTTT. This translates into CASAPRRGPGQVNTEAFF.

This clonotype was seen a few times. Here the CDR3 reads CASSPAGHSNTEAFF. The CDR3 DNA is TGTGCCAGTAGTCCCGCGGGACACTCGAACACTGAAGCTTTCTTT. The rearrangement links TRBV19 to TRBJ1-1; tentative D call: TRBD1 (6 bases). V lost 5 bases to trimming and J lost 1 base, with 14 bases between them. The germline CDR1 and CDR2 sequences are LNHDA and SQIVND (reference sequence). There are 15 residues in the CDR3.

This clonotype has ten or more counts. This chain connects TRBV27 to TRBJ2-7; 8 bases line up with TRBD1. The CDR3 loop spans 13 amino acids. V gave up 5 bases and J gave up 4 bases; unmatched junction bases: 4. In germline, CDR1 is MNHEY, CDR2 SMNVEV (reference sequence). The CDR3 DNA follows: TGTGCCAGCAGTGACAGGGGTTCGTACGAGCAGTACTTC. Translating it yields CASSDRGSYEQYF.

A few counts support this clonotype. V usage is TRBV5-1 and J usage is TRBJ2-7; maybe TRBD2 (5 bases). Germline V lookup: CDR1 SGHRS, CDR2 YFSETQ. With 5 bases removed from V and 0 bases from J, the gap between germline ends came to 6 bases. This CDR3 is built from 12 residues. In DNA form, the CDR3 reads TGCGCCAGCAGTGACTACTCCTACGAGCAGTACTTC. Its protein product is CASSDYSYEQYF.

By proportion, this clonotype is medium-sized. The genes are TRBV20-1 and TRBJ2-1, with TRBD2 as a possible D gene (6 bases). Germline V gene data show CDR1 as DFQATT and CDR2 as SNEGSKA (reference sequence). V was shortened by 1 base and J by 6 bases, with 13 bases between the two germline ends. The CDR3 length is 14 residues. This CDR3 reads CSARASRDFNEQFF. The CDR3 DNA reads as TGCAGTGCTAGAGCCTCCCGGGACTTCAATGAGCAGTTCTTC.

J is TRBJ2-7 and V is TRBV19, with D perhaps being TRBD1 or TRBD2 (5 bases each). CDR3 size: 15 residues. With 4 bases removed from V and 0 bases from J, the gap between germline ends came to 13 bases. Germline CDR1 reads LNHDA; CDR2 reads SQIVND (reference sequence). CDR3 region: CASSTRDGHSYEQYF. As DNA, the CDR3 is TGTGCCAGTAGTACCCGGGACGGACACTCCTACGAGCAGTACTTC.

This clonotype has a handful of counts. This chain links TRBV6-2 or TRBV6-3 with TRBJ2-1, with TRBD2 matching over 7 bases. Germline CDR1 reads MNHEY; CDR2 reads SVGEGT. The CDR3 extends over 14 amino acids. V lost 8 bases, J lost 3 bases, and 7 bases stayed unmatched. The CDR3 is CASGGGVNYNEQFF. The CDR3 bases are TGTGCCAGCGGGGGGGGGGTCAACTACAATGAGCAGTTCTTC.

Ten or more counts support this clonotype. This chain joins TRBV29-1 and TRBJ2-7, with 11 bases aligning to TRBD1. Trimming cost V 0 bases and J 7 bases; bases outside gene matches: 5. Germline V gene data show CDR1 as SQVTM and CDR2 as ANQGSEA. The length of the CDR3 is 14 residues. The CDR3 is CSVEDLGTGGEQYF. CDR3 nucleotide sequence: TGCAGCGTTGAAGACTTAGGGACAGGGGGAGAGCAGTACTTC.

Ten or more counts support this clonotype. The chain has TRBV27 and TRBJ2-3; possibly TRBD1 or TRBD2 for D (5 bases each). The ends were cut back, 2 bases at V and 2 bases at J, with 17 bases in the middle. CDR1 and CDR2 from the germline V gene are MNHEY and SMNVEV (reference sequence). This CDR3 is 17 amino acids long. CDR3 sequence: CASSLLGVLTPTDTQYF. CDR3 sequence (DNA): TGTGCCAGCAGTTTACTGGGGGTTCTCACACCCACAGATACGCAGTATTTT.

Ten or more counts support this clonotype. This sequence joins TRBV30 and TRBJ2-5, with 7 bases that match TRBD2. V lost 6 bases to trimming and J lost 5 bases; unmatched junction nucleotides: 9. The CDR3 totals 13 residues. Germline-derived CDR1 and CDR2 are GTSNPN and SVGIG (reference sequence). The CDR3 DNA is TGTGCCTGCCCGGGGAGGGGATTGGAGACCCAGTACTTC. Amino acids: CACPGRGLETQYF.

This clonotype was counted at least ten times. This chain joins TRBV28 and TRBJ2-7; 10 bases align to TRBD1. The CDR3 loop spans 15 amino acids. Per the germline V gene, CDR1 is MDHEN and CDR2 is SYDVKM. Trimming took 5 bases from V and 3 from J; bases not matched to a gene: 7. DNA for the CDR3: TGTGCCAGCAGTACCCGGACAGGGGGTAACTACGAGCAGTACTTC. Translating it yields CASSTRTGGNYEQYF. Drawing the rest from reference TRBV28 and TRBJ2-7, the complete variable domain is DVKVTQSSRYLVKRTGEKVFLECVQDMDHENMFWYRQDPGLGLRLIYFSYDVKMKEKGDIPEGYSVSREKKERFSLILESASTNQTSMYLCASSTRTGGNYEQYFGPGTRLTVT.

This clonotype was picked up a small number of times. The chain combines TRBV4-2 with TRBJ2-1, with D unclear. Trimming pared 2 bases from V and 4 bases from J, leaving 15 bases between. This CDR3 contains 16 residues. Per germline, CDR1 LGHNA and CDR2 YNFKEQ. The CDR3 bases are TGTGCCAGCAGCCAATCCGTGGCGAGCAAGTACAATGAGCAGTTCTTC. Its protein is CASSQSVASKYNEQFF.